This T cell receptor (beta chain) was recovered during a study of T cells in narcolepsy. Study as a whole: Healthy controls were enrolled alongside patients with narcolepsy type 1 or type 2.

Using immunoSEQ multiplex PCR, the repertoire was profiled, and TCRdb retains in-frame clones only, with some absent. The sample has fewer than 30,000 clones; around 83% are singletons. Study results and limitations: Autoreactive HCRT-specific and TRIB2-specific clonotypes were marked in same-patient CSF-versus-blood CD4+ comparisons. Healthy controls reportedly lacked the autoreactive clonotypes serially found in patients' blood.

As concerns this clone: Its antigen remains unidentified.

V was clipped by 4 bases and J by 1 base; unmatched bases: 5. Germline values: CDR1 SGHRS, CDR2 YFSETQ. The CDR3 spans 15 residues. The V call is TRBV5-1, the J call TRBJ2-7; 10 nucleotides align to TRBD1. This receptor was taken from a human donor with narcolepsy. Input material: CD45RA- memory CD4+ T cells from PBMCs. The CDR3 spells CASSPRTGGSYEQYF. The CDR3 DNA reads TGCGCCAGCAGCCCCCGGACAGGGGGATCCTACGAGCAGTACTTC.